The following is a T cell receptor (beta chain) sequence with its context. Its antigen remains unidentified. Germline V gene lookup returns CDR1 SGHVS and CDR2 FNYEAQ. Trimming removed 2 bases at V and 3 bases at J, with 11 bases between. The CDR3 spans 15 residues. The data are from a study of T cell responses to AZD1222 COVID-19 vaccine. General study points: Baseline serology detected seropositivity in only six AZD1222 recipients. Clonal diversity may have been underestimated in mostly white British donors. Nearly half of spike-specific TCRs reportedly go after variant regions that carry no mutations.

Produced via immunoSEQ multiplex PCR; TCRdb's table is partial and in-frame only. The table lists some 140,000 clones, roughly 90% of them singletons, with 15% to 20% in the top ten. This sequence originates from an adult in good health. The V and J genes are TRBV7-6 and TRBJ2-1; maybe TRBD1 (6 bases). This specimen was peripheral blood, taken on day 0 of AZD1222 vaccination. CDR3 bases: TGTGCCAGCAGCTTACCCCGGACAGACTACAATGAGCAGTTCTTC. Translated: CASSLPRTDYNEQFF. The full variable domain, with the rest looked up from reference TRBV7-6 and TRBJ2-1, is GAGVSQSPRYKVTKRGQDVALRCDPISGHVSLYWYRQALGQGPEFLTYFNYEAQQDKSGLPNDRFSAERPEGSISTLTIQRTEQRDSAMYRCASSLPRTDYNEQFFGPGTRLTVL.